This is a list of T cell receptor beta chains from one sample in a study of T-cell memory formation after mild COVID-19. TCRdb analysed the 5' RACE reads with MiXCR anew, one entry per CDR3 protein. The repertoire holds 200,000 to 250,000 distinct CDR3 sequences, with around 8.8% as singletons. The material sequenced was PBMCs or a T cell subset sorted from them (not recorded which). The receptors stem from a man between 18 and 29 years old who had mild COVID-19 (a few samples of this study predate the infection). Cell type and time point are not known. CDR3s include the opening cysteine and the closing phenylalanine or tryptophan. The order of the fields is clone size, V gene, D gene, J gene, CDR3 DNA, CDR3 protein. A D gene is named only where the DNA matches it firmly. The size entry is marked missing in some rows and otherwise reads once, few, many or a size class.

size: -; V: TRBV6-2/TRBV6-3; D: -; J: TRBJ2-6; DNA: TGTGCCAGCAGCTGGAGCTCTGGGGCCAACGTCCTGACTTTC; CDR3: CASSWSSGANVLTF
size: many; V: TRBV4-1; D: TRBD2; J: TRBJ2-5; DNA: TGCGCCAGCAGCCTTCTCGGGCTAGCGGGGGAGACCCAGTACTTC; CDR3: CASSLLGLAGETQYF
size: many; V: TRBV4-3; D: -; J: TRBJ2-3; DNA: TGCGCCAGCAGCCAAGATAAGGGATGGGGAGCGGATACGCAGTATTTT; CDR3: CASSQDKGWGADTQYF
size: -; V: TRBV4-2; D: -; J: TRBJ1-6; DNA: TGTGCCAGCAGCCAAGATGGCAACAGTTATTCACCCCTCCACTTT; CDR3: CASSQDGNSYSPLHF
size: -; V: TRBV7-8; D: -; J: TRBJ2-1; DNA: TGTGCCAGCAGCTTAGGCTTCCTCTCCTACAATGAGCAGTTCTTC; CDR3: CASSLGFLSYNEQFF
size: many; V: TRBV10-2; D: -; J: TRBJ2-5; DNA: TGCGCCAGCAGTGAGTCGATGGTCGCTAGCCTCCAAAGAGAGACCCAGTACTTC; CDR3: CASSESMVASLQRETQYF
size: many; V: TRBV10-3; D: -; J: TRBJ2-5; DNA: TGTGCCATCAGTGATCAAGGGCAGCAGGGGACCCAGTACTTC; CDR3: CAISDQGQQGTQYF
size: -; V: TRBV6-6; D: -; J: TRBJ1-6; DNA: TGTGCCAGCAGGGGACTCCGTGATAATTCACCCCTCCACTTT; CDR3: CASRGLRDNSPLHF
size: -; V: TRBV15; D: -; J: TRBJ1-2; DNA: TGTGCCACCAGCAGAGACCAGGGCAACTATGGCTACACCTTC; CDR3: CATSRDQGNYGYTF
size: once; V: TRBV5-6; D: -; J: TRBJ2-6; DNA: TGTGCCAGCAGCCCCTCCCAGACCAACGTCCTGACTTTC; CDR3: CASSPSQTNVLTF
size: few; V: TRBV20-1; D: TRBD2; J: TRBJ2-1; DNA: TGCAGTGCTATCCACAGCGGGGGGAGGGACAATGAGCAGTTCTTC; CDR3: CSAIHSGGRDNEQFF
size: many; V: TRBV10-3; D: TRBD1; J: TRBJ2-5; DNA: TGTGCCATCAGTGCGACAGGGGGGGAAGAGACCCAGTACTTC; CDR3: CAISATGGEETQYF
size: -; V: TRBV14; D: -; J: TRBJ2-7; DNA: TGTGCCAGCAGCCAAGTCCCCTATGTTGACGAGCAGTACTTC; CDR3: CASSQVPYVDEQYF
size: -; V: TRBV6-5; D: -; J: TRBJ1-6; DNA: TGTGCCAGCAGTTACTCGATCGGCGGAGATTCACCCCTCCACTTT; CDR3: CASSYSIGGDSPLHF
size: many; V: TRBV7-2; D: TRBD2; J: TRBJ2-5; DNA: TGTGCCAGCAGCTTAGGGGCTAGCGGGGGACAAGAGACCCAGTACTTC; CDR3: CASSLGASGGQETQYF
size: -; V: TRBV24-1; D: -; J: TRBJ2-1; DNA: TGTGCCACCAGTGATTTCCGGGGACAACAGTTCTTC; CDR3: CATSDFRGQQFF
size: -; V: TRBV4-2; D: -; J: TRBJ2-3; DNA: TGTGCCAGCAGCCAAGATGGGGTGGCTACGCAGTATTTT; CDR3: CASSQDGVATQYF
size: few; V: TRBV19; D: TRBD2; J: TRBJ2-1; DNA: TGTGCCAGTAGTCCTCAGCGGGGTGCCTACAATGAGCAGTTCTTC; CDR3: CASSPQRGAYNEQFF
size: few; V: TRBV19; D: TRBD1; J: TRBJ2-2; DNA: TGTGCCAGTAGTACCCTGGGACAGGGGAACACCGGGGAGCTGTTTTTT; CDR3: CASSTLGQGNTGELFF
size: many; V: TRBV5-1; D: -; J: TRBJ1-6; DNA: TGCGCCAGCAGCATGGCAGAGAGCTCCTATAATTCACCCCTCCACTTT; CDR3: CASSMAESSYNSPLHF
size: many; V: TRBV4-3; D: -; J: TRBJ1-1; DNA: TGCGCCAGCAGCCACCGTTTTGAAGCTTTCTTT; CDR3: CASSHRFEAFF
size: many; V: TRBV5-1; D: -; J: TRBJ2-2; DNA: TGCGCCAGCAGCTTGGCCAGGCTAGCCTACCCGAACACCGGGGAGCTGTTTTTT; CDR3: CASSLARLAYPNTGELFF
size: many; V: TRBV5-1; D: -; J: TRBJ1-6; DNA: TGCGCCAGCACTAAAGACCGGACAGCAAATAATTCACCCCTCCACTTT; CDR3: CASTKDRTANNSPLHF
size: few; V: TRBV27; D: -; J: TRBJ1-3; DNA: TGTGCCAGCAGATCGCCGGGGGGTGGAAACACCATATATTTT; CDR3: CASRSPGGGNTIYF
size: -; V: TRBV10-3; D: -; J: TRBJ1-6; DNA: TGTGCCATCACCACGGACCCGAGGGATTCACCCCTCCACTTT; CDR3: CAITTDPRDSPLHF
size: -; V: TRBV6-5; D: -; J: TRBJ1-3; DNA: TGTGCCAGCAGTTACAGCCTCGGGGGGGCTGGAAACACCATATATTTT; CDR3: CASSYSLGGAGNTIYF
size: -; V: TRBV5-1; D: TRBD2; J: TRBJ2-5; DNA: TGCGCCAGCAGCTTAATGCGGGGGGACTTACAAGAGACCCAGTACTTC; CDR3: CASSLMRGDLQETQYF
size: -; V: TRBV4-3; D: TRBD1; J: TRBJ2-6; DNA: TGCGCCAGCAGCCAAGGTCTCACAGGGGGAAATGCTGGGGCCAACGTCCTGACTTTC; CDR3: CASSQGLTGGNAGANVLTF
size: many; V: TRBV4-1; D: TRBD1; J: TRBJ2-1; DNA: TGCGCCAGCAGCCAAGTACGAGGGGGCCTGTCCTACAATGAGCAGTTCTTC; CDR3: CASSQVRGGLSYNEQFF
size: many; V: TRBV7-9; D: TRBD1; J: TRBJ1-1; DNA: TGTGCCAGCAGCTGGGGGCAGGGGGCGAACACTGAAGCTTTCTTT; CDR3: CASSWGQGANTEAFF
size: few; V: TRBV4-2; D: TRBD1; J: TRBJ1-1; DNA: TGTGCCAGCGGTCGGGACAGGGGAGGCCCTGAAGCTTTCTTT; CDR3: CASGRDRGGPEAFF
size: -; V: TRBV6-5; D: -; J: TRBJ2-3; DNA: TGTGCCAGCAGAAAGGGAGATACGCAGTATTTT; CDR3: CASRKGDTQYF